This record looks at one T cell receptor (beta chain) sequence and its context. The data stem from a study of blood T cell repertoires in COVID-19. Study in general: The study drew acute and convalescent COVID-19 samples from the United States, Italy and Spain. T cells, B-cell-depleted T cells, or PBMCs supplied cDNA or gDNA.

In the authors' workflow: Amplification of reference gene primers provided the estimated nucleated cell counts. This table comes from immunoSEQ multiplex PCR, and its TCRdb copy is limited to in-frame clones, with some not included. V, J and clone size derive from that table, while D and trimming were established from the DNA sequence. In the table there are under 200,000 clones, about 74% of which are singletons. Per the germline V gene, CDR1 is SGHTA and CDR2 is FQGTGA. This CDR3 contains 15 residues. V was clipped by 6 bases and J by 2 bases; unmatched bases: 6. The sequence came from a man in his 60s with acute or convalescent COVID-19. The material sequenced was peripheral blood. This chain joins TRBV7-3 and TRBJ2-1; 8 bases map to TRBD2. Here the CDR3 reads CASRRAGVAYNEQFF. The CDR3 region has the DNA TGTGCCAGCAGGCGAGCGGGGGTCGCCTACAATGAGCAGTTCTTC.